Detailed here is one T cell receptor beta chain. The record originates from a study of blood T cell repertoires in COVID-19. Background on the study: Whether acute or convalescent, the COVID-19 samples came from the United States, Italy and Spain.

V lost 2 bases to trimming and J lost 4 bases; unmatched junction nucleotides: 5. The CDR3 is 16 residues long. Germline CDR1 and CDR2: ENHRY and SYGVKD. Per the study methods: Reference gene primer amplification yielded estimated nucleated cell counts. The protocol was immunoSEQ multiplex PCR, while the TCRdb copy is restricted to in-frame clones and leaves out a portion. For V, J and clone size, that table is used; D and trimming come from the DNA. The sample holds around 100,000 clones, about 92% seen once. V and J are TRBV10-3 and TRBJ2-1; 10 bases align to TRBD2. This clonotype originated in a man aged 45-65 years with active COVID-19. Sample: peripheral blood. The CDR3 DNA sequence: TGTGCCATCAGTGAGCTCGGGACTAGCGTTTACAATGAGCAGTTCTTC. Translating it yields CAISELGTSVYNEQFF.